These 28 T cell receptor beta chains originate from one sample sequenced in a study of cytomegalovirus exposure and HLA in healthy donors. PCR was performed using 60 Vbeta and 13 Jbeta primers. Using immunoSEQ multiplex PCR, the repertoire was profiled, and TCRdb retains in-frame clones only, with some absent. The table has about 180,000 clones, 78% seen once. Sequencing was carried out using PBMCs. Receptors were obtained from a woman aged 45-59 years in good health and CMV-seropositive.

This clone appeared once. This sequence joins TRBV2 and TRBJ1-5, with TRBD1 as a possible D gene (5 bases). The CDR3 loop spans 14 amino acids. CDR1 is SNHLY and CDR2 is FYNNEI in the germline V gene. V lost 0 bases and J 6 bases, leaving 9 bases between the germline ends. CDR3 loop: CASSEARVVQPQHF. The CDR3 DNA sequence: TGTGCCAGCAGTGAAGCCAGGGTCGTTCAGCCCCAGCATTTT.

The chain employs TRBV30 and TRBJ1-5, with 7 bases that match TRBD1. CDR1 is GTSNPN and CDR2 is SVGIG in the germline V gene (reference sequence). The V segment lost 1 base and the J segment 7 bases; nucleotides outside the gene matches: 4. There are 13 residues in the CDR3. Written as DNA, the CDR3 is TGTGCCTGGAGTGAACAGGGGAACCAGCCCCAGCATTTT. Translated, it gives CAWSEQGNQPQHF.

J is TRBJ2-5 and V is TRBV10-3; 13 bases are shared with TRBD2. Germline CDR1 ENHRY, CDR2 SYGVKD. V trimming: 5 bases; J trimming: 9 bases; junction bases outside the gene matches: 6. The CDR3 contains 14 residues. The CDR3 nucleotides are TGTGCCATCAGTCGCACCGGACTAGCGGGGGCCCAGTACTTC. Protein product: CAISRTGLAGAQYF.

V is TRBV30 and J is TRBJ2-2; TRBD1 matches at 12 bases. This CDR3 spans 14 amino acids. Trimming cost V 3 bases and J 7 bases; bases outside gene matches: 3. Germline loops: CDR1 GTSNPN, CDR2 SVGIG (reference sequence). In DNA, the CDR3 is TGTGCCTGGAGGGGACAGGGGGCCGTCGGGGAGCTGTTTTTT. It yields the protein CAWRGQGAVGELFF.

The chain uses TRBV14 and TRBJ2-5; D perhaps matches TRBD1 (6 bases). From germline, CDR1 is SGHDN and CDR2 FVKESK. The CDR3 totals 16 residues. V dropped 4 bases and J dropped 3 bases, with 18 bases sitting between them. This chain's CDR3 is CASSLPRNQGKETQYF. The CDR3 DNA sequence: TGTGCCAGCAGCCTACCAAGAAATCAGGGGAAAGAGACCCAGTACTTC.

On this clone: Its ends do not fully match the called genes, so a read error is possible. The chain combines TRBV15 with TRBJ2-3; D may be TRBD1 (6 bases). This CDR3 spans 15 amino acids. Germline values: CDR1 LNHNV, CDR2 YYDKDF (reference sequence). CDR3 amino acids: CATSTWGQGSDTQYF. The CDR3 nucleotides are TGTGCCACTAGCACCTGGGGACAAGGTTCAGATACGCAGTATTTT.

Only one count was recorded for this clone. The V and J genes are TRBV19 and TRBJ1-5; 7 nucleotides line up with TRBD1. CDR3 length: 17 residues. The trim removed 6 bases at V and 0 bases at J, leaving 11 bases unmatched. Looked up from germline, CDR1 is LNHDA and CDR2 is SQIVND (reference sequence). CDR3 region: CASRGLRTGLSNQPQHF. The CDR3, as DNA: TGTGCCAGTAGGGGGTTAAGGACAGGACTTAGCAATCAGCCCCAGCATTTT.

In its sample, this clone was seen a few times. The chain employs TRBV5-6 and TRBJ1-4; possible D gene TRBD1, 5 bases. V lost 1 base and J lost 9, with 13 bases in between. There are 14 residues in the CDR3. Germline lookup yields CDR1 SGHDT and CDR2 YYEEEE. CDR3 nucleotides: TGTGCCAGCAGCTTGCAGGGAGGGAGGAAAAAACTGTTTTTT. Its translation is CASSLQGGRKKLFF.

V gene TRBV7-2 combines with J gene TRBJ1-6; D is ambiguous. With 3 bases removed from V and 8 bases from J, the gap between germline ends came to 11 bases. Germline CDR1 reads SGHTA; CDR2 reads FQGNSA. The CDR3 runs to 14 residues. This CDR3 is CASSFTNPDSPLHF. The DNA for the CDR3 is TGTGCCAGCAGCTTTACGAACCCAGATTCACCCCTCCACTTT.

V is TRBV5-4 and J is TRBJ2-7, with a tentative D call TRBD2 (6 bases). The CDR3 is 15 amino acids. The V end lost 1 base, the J end lost 4 bases, and 15 bases lay between the germline ends. Germline CDR1 reads SGHNT; CDR2 reads YYREEE (reference sequence). For the CDR3, the DNA is TGTGCCAGCAGCTTGAGGGGAGGAGGGAGGTACGAGCAGTACTTC. Its protein product is CASSLRGGGRYEQYF.

This clone was detected a few times. The chain combines TRBV6-1 with TRBJ2-7, with D possibly TRBD1 on 6 matching bases. This CDR3 region has 14 residues. The V gene's germline CDR1 is MNHNS and CDR2 SASEGT. Trimming shortened V by 6 bases and J by 0 bases, and 12 bases separated the two germline ends. CDR3 DNA: TGTGCCAGCAGATTAAGGGGGAACTCCTACGAGCAGTACTTC. This codes for CASRLRGNSYEQYF.

J is TRBJ1-4 and V is TRBV7-9, with a tentative D call TRBD1 (6 bases). The CDR3 spans 16 residues. Looked up from germline, CDR1 is SEHNR and CDR2 is FQNEAQ (reference sequence). Trimming cost V 1 base and J 4 bases, with 13 bases left between them. CDR3 coding DNA: TGTGCCAGCAGCTTAGTGGGGGGGCGCGGTAATGAAAAACTGTTTTTT. As protein: CASSLVGGRGNEKLFF.

There are a few counts of this clone. The chain recombines TRBV5-1 with TRBJ2-1, with D possibly TRBD1 on 5 matching bases. This CDR3 has 12 amino acids. CDR1 is SGHRS and CDR2 is YFSETQ in the germline V gene. Deletions cut 5 bases from V and 7 bases from J, with 10 bases between. In DNA form, the CDR3 reads TGCGCCAGCAGGCAGGGATGGAATGAGCAGTTCTTC. The encoded protein is CASRQGWNEQFF.

A single count supports this clone. The CDR3 DNA sequence: TGCGCCAGCAGCTTGGGGGAGCTTAATCAGCCCCAGCATTTT. Its protein is CASSLGELNQPQHF. J is TRBJ1-5 and V is TRBV5-1; no reliable D call. The CDR3 is 14 residues long. Germline V gene data show CDR1 as SGHRS and CDR2 as YFSETQ. V lost 0 bases to trimming and J lost 4 bases, with 8 bases between them.

This clone turned up a few times. CDR3 protein: CASSVFNSNQPQHF. The CDR3 region has the DNA TGTGCCAGTAGTGTGTTTAATAGCAATCAGCCCCAGCATTTT. This chain links TRBV19 with TRBJ1-5; no definite D call. V dropped 5 bases and J dropped 0 bases, with 8 bases sitting between them. In germline, CDR1 is LNHDA, CDR2 SQIVND (reference sequence). This CDR3 is built from 14 residues.

The V call is TRBV9, the J call TRBJ2-2; D is unresolved. The CDR3 has 14 amino acids. The ends were cut back, 1 base at V and 4 bases at J, with 8 bases in the middle. Per germline, CDR1 SGDLS and CDR2 YYNGEE. CDR3 residues: CASSVQAPTGELFF. Written as DNA, the CDR3 is TGTGCCAGCAGCGTACAGGCACCCACCGGGGAGCTGTTTTTT.

A few counts support this clone. The V gene is TRBV5-1, the J gene TRBJ2-1; 10 bases line up with TRBD1. With V trimmed by 2 bases and J by 3 bases, 5 bases remained unmatched. The CDR3 contains 16 residues. Germline V gene sequence: CDR1 SGHRS, CDR2 YFSETQ. The CDR3 protein is CASSLTGQGGYNEQFF. The CDR3 DNA reads TGCGCCAGCAGCTTAACAGGACAGGGGGGCTACAATGAGCAGTTCTTC.

The V gene is TRBV29-1, the J gene TRBJ1-1; D remains unclear. CDR1 and CDR2 from the germline V gene are SQVTM and ANQGSEA. Trimming removed 4 bases from V and 0 bases from J, with 9 bases in between. CDR3 length: 13 amino acids. For the CDR3, the DNA is TGCAGCGTTGCACTGAAGATGAACACTGAAGCTTTCTTT. It codes for CSVALKMNTEAFF.

The chain combines TRBV7-6 with TRBJ2-1; 14 positions match TRBD2. This CDR3 has 18 amino acids. The germline gives CDR1 SGHVS, CDR2 FNYEAQ. J gave up 6 bases and V 2 bases, and 9 bases lay outside the gene matches. CDR3 amino acids: CASSLYETSGGAINEQFF. The CDR3 DNA follows: TGTGCCAGCAGCTTATATGAGACTAGCGGGGGGGCAATCAATGAGCAGTTCTTC.

This CDR3 is CASSLGKLETQYF. The CDR3 nucleotides are TGTGCCAGCAGCCTAGGCAAGCTGGAGACCCAGTACTTC. V and J are TRBV7-3 and TRBJ2-5; D call uncertain. The CDR3 spans 13 residues. Trimming took off 5 bases at V and 5 bases at J, with 12 bases between the two ends. Looked up from germline, CDR1 is SGHTA and CDR2 is FQGTGA.

A single count supports this clone. CDR3 DNA sequence: TGTGCCAGCAGCTCACAGGGAAGGGGCACTGAAGCTTTCTTT. Translation: CASSSQGRGTEAFF. This chain uses TRBV13 with TRBJ1-1; D possibly corresponds to TRBD1 (6 bases). The CDR3 contains 14 residues. In germline, CDR1 is PRHDT, CDR2 FYEKMQ (reference sequence). V lost 4 bases and J 4 bases, leaving 13 bases between the germline ends. Combining the CDR3 with reference TRBV13 and TRBJ1-1 gives the whole variable domain AAGVIQSPRHLIKEKRETATLKCYPIPRHDTVYWYQQGPGQDPQFLISFYEKMQSDKGSIPDRFSAQQFSDYHSELNMSSLELGDSALYFCASSSQGRGTEAFFGQGTRLTVV.

This clone occurred once. The chain combines TRBV19 with TRBJ2-3, with 8 bases matching TRBD1. The germline V gene encodes CDR1 LNHDA and CDR2 SQIVND (reference sequence). Trimming removed 5 bases from V and 0 bases from J; junction bases left unmatched: 4. The CDR3 loop spans 15 amino acids. The CDR3 DNA is TGTGCCAGTAGTGGACAGGGTGGTAGCACAGATACGCAGTATTTT. This gives the protein CASSGQGGSTDTQYF.

The chain recombines TRBV30 with TRBJ2-7; 7 positions match TRBD1. The CDR3 is 12 amino acids. After removal of 3 bases from V and 10 bases from J, the junction contained 9 bases not matched to a gene. In germline, CDR1 is GTSNPN, CDR2 SVGIG (reference sequence). CDR3: CAWSLRDSFQYF. The CDR3 DNA sequence: TGTGCCTGGAGCCTGAGGGACAGCTTCCAGTACTTC.

The chain joins TRBV6-5 to TRBJ2-5, with 9 bases aligning to TRBD1. The end of the DNA is better explained by TRBJ2-7, so the J call may be wrong. Germline assignment: CDR1 MNHEY and CDR2 SVGAGI. This CDR3 is 14 amino acids long. CDR3 region: CASSTGGGRYEQYF. The DNA of the CDR3 is TGTGCCAGCAGTACAGGGGGCGGTAGGTACGAGCAGTACTTC.

This rearrangement joins TRBV29-1 to TRBJ2-2, with a possible D match to TRBD1 (6 bases). Germline V gene data show CDR1 as SQVTM and CDR2 as ANQGSEA. The CDR3 consists of 11 residues. The V gene lost 6 bases and the J gene lost 9 bases, with 11 bases spanning the gap. The CDR3 protein is CSVSDSRELFF. The CDR3 DNA is TGCAGCGTCTCGGACAGCAGGGAGCTGTTTTTT.

Only a few counts were recorded for this clone. V and J are TRBV19 and TRBJ1-2, with TRBD1 matching over 10 bases. V gave up 4 bases and J gave up 7 bases; unmatched junction bases: 9. Germline CDR1 is LNHDA and CDR2 is SQIVND (reference sequence). There are 15 residues in the CDR3. CDR3: CASSTSGQGNRGYTF. For the CDR3, the DNA is TGTGCCAGTAGTACCTCGGGACAGGGGAACCGTGGCTACACCTTC.

This clone has only a few counts. One junction end does not reproduce the germline sequence, and a read error may be involved. V and J are TRBV27 and TRBJ2-7; 9 bases agree with TRBD1. The length of the CDR3 is 9 residues. Per germline, CDR1 MNHEY and CDR2 SMNVEV (reference sequence). The CDR3 is CAIPGQGFF. CDR3 DNA sequence: TGTGCCATTCCGGGACAGGGCTTCTTC.

This clone was seen only a few times. J is TRBJ2-1 and V is TRBV19, with TRBD2 matching over 8 bases. Germline CDR1 reads LNHDA; CDR2 reads SQIVND (reference sequence). The CDR3 totals 15 residues. Trimming cost V 7 bases and J 4 bases; bases outside gene matches: 9. CDR3 loop: CASTPSGGSYNEQFF. The CDR3 DNA is TGTGCCAGTACCCCCTCGGGGGGGTCTTACAATGAGCAGTTCTTC. Full variable domain (missing parts from reference TRBV19 and TRBJ2-1): DGGITQSPKYLFRKEGQNVTLSCEQNLNHDAMYWYRQDPGQGLRLIYYSQIVNDFQKGDIAEGYSVSREKKESFPLTVTSAQKNPTAFYLCASTPSGGSYNEQFFGPGTRLTVL.